Sequencing of this T cell receptor beta chain was carried out in a study of blood T cell repertoires in COVID-19. For the study at large: Samples representing acute and convalescent COVID-19 were sourced from the United States, Italy and Spain. T cells, B-cell-depleted T cells, or PBMCs supplied cDNA or gDNA.

In the source study's methods: Nucleated cell number was recorded as an estimate derived from reference gene primer amplification. TCRdb keeps only in-frame clones here, not all; method: immunoSEQ multiplex PCR. The V and J calls and clone size were taken over from that table, and D and trimming were inferred from the DNA. This table has around 290,000 clones, 80% to 90% appearing once. The V gene lost 1 base and the J gene lost 3 bases, with 7 bases spanning the gap. CDR1 is SGHAT and CDR2 is FQNNGV in the germline V gene. The CDR3 loop spans 13 amino acids. The sequencing input was peripheral blood. This sequence joins TRBV11-2 and TRBJ2-7; possibly TRBD1 for D (6 bases). This receptor was obtained from a woman between 45 and 60 years old who had recovered from COVID-19. CDR3 bases: TGTGCCAGCAGCTTAGGGGACATCTACGAGCAGTACTTC. It yields the protein CASSLGDIYEQYF. The full variable domain, rest sourced from reference TRBV11-2 and TRBJ2-7, is EAGVAQSPRYKIIEKRQSVAFWCNPISGHATLYWYQQILGQGPKLLIQFQNNGVVDDSQLPKDRFSAERLKGVDSTLKIQPAKLEDSAVYLCASSLGDIYEQYFGPGTRLTVT.